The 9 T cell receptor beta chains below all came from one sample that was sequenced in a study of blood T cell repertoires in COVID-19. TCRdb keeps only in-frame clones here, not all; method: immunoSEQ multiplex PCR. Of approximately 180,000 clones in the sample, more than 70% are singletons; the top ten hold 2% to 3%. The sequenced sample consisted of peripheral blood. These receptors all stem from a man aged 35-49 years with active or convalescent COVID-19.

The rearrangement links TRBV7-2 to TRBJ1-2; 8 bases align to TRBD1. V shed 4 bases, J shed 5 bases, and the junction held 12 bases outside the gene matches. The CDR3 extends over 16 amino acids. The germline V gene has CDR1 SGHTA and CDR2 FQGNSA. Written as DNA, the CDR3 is TGTGCCAGCAGCTCCATTACCAGGACAGGGAATTATGGCTACACCTTC. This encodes CASSSITRTGNYGYTF.

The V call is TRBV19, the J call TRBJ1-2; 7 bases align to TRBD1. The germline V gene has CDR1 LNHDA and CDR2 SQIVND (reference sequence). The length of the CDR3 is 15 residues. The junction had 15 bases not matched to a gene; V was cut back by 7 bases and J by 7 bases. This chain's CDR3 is CASKVLSTGFGGYTF. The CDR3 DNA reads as TGTGCCAGTAAGGTGCTCTCGACAGGGTTCGGTGGCTACACCTTC.

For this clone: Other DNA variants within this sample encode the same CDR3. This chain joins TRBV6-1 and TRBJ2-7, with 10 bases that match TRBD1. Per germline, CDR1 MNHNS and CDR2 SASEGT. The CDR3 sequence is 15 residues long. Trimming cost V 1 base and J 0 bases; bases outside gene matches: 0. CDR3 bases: TGTGCCAGCAGTGAAGGGACAGGGGGCTCCTACGAGCAGTACTTC. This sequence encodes CASSEGTGGSYEQYF.

The CDR3 region is CASSNRNRGPSNQPQHF. The CDR3 DNA sequence: TGTGCCAGTAGTAACCGTAACAGGGGACCTAGCAATCAGCCCCAGCATTTT. J is TRBJ1-5 and V is TRBV19; 7 bases match TRBD1. Germline-derived CDR1 and CDR2 are LNHDA and SQIVND (reference sequence). The V and J ends lost 4 bases and 0 bases, in that order; junction bases with no gene match: 9. This CDR3 has 17 amino acids.

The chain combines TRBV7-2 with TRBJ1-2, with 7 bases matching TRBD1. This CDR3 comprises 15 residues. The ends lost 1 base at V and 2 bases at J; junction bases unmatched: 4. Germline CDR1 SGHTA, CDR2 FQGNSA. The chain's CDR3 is CASSLEGGPNYGYTF. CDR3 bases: TGTGCCAGCAGCTTAGAAGGGGGCCCGAACTATGGCTACACCTTC.

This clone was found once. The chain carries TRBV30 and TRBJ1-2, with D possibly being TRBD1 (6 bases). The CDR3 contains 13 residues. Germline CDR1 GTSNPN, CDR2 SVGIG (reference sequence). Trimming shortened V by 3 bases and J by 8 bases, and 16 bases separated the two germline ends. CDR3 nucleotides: TGTGCCTGGAGCGGACAGCTAACGGGAGGCTACACCTTC. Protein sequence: CAWSGQLTGGYTF.

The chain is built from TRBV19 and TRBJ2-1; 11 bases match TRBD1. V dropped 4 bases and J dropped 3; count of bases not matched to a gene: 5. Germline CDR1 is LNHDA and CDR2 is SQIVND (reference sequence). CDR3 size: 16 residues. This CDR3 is CASSREGTGGYNEQFF. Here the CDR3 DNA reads TGTGCCAGTAGTAGGGAAGGGACAGGGGGCTACAATGAGCAGTTCTTC.

CDR3 region: CASSPRVPHRLRNEQFF. DNA for the CDR3: TGTGCCAGCAGCCCCCGAGTTCCACACAGGTTGAGGAATGAGCAGTTCTTC. The V gene is TRBV7-8, the J gene TRBJ2-1; possible D gene TRBD1, 5 bases. V was pared by 5 bases and J by 7 bases, with 24 bases between. The CDR3 totals 17 residues. Germline CDR1 is SGHVS and CDR2 is FQNEAQ.

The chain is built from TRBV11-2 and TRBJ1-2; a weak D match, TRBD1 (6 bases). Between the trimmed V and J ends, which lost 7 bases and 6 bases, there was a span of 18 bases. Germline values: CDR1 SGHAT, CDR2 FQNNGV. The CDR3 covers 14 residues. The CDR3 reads CASTPEGGWDGYTF. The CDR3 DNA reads TGTGCCAGCACCCCCGAGGGGGGGTGGGATGGCTACACCTTC.